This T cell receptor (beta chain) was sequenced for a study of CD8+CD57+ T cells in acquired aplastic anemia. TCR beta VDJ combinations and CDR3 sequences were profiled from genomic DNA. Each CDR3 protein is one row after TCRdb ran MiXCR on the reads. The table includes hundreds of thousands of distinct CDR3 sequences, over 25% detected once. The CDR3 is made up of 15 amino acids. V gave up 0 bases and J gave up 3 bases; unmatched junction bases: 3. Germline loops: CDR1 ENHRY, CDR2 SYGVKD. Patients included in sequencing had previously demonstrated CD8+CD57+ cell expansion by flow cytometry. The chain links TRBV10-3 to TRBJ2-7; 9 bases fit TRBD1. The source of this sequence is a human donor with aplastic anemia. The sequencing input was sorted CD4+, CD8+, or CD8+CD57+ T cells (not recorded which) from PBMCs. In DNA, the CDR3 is TGTGCCATCAGTGAGTCGGCGACAGGGGGCTACGAGCAGTACTTC. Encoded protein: CAISESATGGYEQYF.